This TCR beta chain appears in the sequencing data of a study of regulatory T cells in long-lasting Graves disease. Whole-study findings and limits: Relative to new patients (around 1,000), persistent patients exhibited greater sharing of public clonotypes (around 2,700).

CDR1 is LGHDT, CDR2 YNNKEL, per germline (reference sequence). V trimming: 2 bases; J trimming: 0 bases; junction bases outside the gene matches: 4. The CDR3 is 18 amino acids. About this clonotype itself: The antigen is not known.

As to time point: newly diagnosed GD, antithyroid drugs for less than 3 months. RNA from PBMCs was the source of the TCR library. iRepertoire HTBI primers and Arm-PCR of CDR3 regions built TCR beta libraries. MiXCR, run by TCRdb on the multiplex PCR reads, gives a single entry per CDR3 protein. The sample lists about 560,000 distinct CDR3 sequences, about 16% occurring once. The same data also contributed to another study, on T cells in Graves' hyperthyroidism and ophthalmopathy.

The source is a young man with Graves disease. The chain recombines TRBV3-1 with TRBJ2-6; 10 positions match TRBD1. Specimen: peripheral blood mononuclear cells (PBMCs), collected at new diagnosis, from a patient treated with antithyroid drugs. The CDR3 DNA sequence: TGTGCCAGCAGCCAATCCCGGGACAGGGGCTCTGGGGCCAACGTCCTGACTTTC. Its protein is CASSQSRDRGSGANVLTF.